This T cell receptor (beta chain) is from a study of long-term antiretroviral therapy in people with HIV. Study-level findings and limits: Clonotypes expanded prior to ART showed repertoire dominance at all sampled time points. Repertoires in HIV (unlike those of controls) had narrower CDR3 length ranges.

On this clone itself: Its target is not known.

Every one of the donors gave at least one pre-ART PBMC sample and at least two post-ART PBMC samples. The libraries were made with immunoSEQ v3.0 at survey level. Per-sample targets for sequencing were about 40,000-50,000 T-cell genomes. Only in-frame clones appear in the TCRdb table, and some are missing; sequencing was by immunoSEQ multiplex PCR. The profile covers over 15,000 clones, with around 79% appearing a single time and 11% taken by the ten largest. Looked up from germline, CDR1 is GTSNPN and CDR2 is SVGIG (reference sequence). There are 15 residues in the CDR3. Trimming cost V 2 bases and J 7 bases, with 18 bases left between them.

The source is a woman aged 40 to 50 with HIV. V is TRBV30 and J is TRBJ1-5; D might be TRBD1 (5 bases). This sample comprised unsorted PBMCs, obtained 2.3 years after starting antiretroviral therapy. The CDR3 is CAWSRRSGGNQPQHF. The CDR3 bases are TGTGCCTGGAGTCGGCGGAGCGGGGGGAACCAGCCCCAGCATTTT.